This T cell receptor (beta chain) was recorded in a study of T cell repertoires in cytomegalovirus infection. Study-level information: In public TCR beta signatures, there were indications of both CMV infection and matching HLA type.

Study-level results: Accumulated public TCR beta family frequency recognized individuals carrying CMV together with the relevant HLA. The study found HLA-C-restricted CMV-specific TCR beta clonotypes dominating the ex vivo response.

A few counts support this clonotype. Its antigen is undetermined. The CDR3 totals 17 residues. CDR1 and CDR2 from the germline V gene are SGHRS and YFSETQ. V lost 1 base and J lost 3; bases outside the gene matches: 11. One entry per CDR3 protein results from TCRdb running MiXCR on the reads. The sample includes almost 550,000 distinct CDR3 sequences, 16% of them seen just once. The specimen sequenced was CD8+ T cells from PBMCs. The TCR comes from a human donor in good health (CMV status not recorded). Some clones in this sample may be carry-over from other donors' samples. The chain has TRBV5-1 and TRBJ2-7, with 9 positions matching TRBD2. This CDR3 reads CASSLRASGELLYEQYF. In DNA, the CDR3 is TGCGCCAGCAGCTTGCGGGCTAGCGGGGAGCTACTCTACGAGCAGTACTTC.